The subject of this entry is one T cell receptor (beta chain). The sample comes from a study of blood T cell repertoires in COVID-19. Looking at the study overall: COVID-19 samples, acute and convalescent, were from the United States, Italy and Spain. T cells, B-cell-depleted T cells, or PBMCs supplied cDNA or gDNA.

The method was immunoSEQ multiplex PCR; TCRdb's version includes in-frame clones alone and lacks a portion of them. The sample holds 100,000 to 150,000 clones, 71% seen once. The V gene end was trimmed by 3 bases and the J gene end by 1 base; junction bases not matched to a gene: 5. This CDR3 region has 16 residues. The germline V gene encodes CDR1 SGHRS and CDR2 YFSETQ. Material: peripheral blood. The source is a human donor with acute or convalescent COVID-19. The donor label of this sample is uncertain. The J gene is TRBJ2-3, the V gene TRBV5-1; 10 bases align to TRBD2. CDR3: CASSSLTSGGTDTQYF. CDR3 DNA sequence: TGCGCCAGCAGCTCGCTCACTAGCGGGGGCACAGATACGCAGTATTTT.